This T cell receptor beta chain was found in a study of CD8+ T cells in alopecia areata. Findings and limits, study-wide: The study also sequences resident alphabeta T cells of normal skin in scalp samples.

Reverse transcribed after extraction, RNA yielded cDNA as the sequencing template. The assay was immunoSEQ multiplex PCR, and TCRdb's table has in-frame clones only and misses some. The data show some 130,000 clones, roughly 61% seen once. Samples from alopecia areata patients were lesional scalp punch biopsies and peripheral blood. This CDR3 spans 13 amino acids. Germline V gives CDR1 KGHSH, CDR2 LQKENI. V gave up 2 bases and J gave up 7 bases, with 11 bases separating them. Points on this clone: The antigen is undetermined.

The sequence came from a human donor with alopecia areata. Sequencing was performed on CD4+ T cells sorted from blood, taken at week 0. The V call is TRBV18, the J call TRBJ1-1; D is uncertain. DNA for the CDR3: TGTGCCAGCTCACCAATTAGGTGGGGTGAAGCTTTCTTT. This translates into CASSPIRWGEAFF.